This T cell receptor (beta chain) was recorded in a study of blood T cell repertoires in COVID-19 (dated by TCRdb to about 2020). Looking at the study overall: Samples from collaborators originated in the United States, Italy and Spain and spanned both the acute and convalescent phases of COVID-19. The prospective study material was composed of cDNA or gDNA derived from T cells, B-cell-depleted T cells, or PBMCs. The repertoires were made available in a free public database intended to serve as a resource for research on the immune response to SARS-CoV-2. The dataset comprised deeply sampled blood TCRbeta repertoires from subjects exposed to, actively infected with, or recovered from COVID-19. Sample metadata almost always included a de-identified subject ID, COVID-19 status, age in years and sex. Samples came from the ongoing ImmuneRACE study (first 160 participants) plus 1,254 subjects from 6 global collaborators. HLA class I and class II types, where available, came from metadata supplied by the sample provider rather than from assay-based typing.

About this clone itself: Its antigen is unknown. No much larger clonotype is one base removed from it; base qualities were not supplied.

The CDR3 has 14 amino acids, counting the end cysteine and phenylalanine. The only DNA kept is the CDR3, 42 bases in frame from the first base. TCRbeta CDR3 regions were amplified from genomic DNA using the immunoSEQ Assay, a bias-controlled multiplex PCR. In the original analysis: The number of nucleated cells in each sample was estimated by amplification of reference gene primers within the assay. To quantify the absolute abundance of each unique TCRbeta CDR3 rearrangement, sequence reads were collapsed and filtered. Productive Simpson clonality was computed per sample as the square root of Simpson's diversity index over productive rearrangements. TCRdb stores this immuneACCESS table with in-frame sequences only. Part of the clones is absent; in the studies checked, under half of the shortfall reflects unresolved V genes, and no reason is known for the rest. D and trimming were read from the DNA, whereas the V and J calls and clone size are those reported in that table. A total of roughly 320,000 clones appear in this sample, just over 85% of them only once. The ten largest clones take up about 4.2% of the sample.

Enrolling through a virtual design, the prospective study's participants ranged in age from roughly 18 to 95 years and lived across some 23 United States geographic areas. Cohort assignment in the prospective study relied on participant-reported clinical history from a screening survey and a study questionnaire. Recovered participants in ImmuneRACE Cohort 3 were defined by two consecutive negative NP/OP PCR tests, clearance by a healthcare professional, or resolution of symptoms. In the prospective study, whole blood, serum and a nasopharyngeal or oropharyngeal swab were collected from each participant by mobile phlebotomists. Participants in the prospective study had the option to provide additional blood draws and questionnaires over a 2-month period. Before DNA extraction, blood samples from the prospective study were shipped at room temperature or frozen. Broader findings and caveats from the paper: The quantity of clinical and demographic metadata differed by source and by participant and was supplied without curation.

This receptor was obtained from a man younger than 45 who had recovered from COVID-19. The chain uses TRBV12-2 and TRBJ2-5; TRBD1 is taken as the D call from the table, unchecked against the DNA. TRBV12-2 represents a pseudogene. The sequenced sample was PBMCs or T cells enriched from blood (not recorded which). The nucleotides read TGTGCAAGTCGCCAACTCCCAGGCGCGGAGACCCAGTACTTC. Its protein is CASRQLPGAETQYF.